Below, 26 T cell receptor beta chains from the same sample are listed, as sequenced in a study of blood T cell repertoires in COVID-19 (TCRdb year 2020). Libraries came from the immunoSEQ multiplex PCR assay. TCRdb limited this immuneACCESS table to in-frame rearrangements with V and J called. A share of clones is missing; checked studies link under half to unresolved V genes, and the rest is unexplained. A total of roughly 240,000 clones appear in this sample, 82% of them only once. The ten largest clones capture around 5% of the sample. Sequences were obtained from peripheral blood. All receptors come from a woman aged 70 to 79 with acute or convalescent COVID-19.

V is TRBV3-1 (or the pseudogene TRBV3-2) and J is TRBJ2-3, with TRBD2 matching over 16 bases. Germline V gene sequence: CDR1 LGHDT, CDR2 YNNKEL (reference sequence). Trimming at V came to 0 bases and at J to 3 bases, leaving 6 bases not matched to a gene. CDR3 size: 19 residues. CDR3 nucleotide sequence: TGTGCCAGCAGCCAAGAAGGGACTAGCGGGGGGGAGGCGACAGATACGCAGTATTTT. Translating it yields CASSQEGTSGGEATDTQYF.

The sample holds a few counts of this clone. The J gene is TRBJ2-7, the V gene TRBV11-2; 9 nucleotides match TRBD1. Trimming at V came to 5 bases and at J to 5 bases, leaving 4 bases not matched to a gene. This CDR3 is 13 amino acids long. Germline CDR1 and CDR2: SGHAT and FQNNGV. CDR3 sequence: CASSRDRAHEQYF. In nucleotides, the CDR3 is TGTGCCAGCAGCCGGGACAGGGCCCACGAGCAGTACTTC.

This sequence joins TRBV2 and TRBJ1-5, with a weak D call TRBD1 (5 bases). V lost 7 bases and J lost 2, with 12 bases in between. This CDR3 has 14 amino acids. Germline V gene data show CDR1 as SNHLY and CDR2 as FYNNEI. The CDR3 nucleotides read TGTGCCAGCACCGGGGGAGGGGGCAATCAGCCCCAGCATTTT. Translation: CASTGGGGNQPQHF.

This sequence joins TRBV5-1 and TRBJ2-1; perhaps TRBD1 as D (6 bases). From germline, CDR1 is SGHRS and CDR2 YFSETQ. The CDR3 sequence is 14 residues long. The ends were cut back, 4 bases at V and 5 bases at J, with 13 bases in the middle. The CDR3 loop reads CASSPGDGDNEQFF. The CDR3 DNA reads TGCGCCAGCAGCCCAGGGGACGGGGACAATGAGCAGTTCTTC.

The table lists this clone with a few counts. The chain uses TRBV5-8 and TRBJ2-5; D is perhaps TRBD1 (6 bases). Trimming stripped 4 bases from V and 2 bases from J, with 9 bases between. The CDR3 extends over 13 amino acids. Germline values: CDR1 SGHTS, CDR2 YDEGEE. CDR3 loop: CASSRTVQETQYF. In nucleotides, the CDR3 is TGTGCCAGCAGCAGGACAGTTCAAGAGACCCAGTACTTC. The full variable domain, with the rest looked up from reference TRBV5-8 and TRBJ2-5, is EAGVTQSPTHLIKTRGQQATLRCSPISGHTSVYWYQQALGLGLQFLLWYDEGEERNRGNFPPRFSGRQFPNYSSELNVNALELEDSALYLCASSRTVQETQYFGPGTRLLVL.

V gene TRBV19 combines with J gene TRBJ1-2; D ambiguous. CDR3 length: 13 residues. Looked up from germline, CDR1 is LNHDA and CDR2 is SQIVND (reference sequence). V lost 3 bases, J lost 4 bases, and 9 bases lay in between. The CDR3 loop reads CASSIIDSYGYTF. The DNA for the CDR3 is TGTGCCAGTAGTATCATAGATAGCTATGGCTACACCTTC.

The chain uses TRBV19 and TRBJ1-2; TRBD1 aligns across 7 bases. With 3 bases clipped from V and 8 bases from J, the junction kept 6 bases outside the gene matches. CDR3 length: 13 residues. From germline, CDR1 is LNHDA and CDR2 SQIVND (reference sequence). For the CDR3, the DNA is TGTGCCAGTAGTATCGTGACAGGGATGGGCTACACCTTC. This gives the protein CASSIVTGMGYTF.

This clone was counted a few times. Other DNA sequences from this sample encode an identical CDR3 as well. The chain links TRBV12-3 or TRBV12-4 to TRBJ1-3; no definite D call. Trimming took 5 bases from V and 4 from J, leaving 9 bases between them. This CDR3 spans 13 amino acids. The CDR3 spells CASSLRGGNTIYF. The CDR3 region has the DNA TGTGCCAGCAGTCTACGAGGGGGAAACACCATATATTTT.

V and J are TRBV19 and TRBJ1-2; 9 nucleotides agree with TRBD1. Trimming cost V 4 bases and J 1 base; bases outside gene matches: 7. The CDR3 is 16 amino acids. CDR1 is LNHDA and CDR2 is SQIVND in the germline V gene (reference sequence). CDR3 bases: TGTGCCAGTAGTAACCCCACAGGGGGCCTTAACTATGGCTACACCTTC. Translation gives CASSNPTGGLNYGYTF.

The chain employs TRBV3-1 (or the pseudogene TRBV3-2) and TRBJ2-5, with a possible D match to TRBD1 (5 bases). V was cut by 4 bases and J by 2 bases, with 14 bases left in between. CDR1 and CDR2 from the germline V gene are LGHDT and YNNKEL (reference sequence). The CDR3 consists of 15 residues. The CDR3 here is CASSLRRQTQETQYF. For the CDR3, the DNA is TGTGCCAGCAGCCTCCGGAGACAGACACAAGAGACCCAGTACTTC.

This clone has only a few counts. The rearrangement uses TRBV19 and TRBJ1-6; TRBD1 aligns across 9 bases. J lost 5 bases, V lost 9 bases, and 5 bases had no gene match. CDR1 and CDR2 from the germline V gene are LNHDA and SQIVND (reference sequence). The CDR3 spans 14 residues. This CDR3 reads CASQRTGDNSPLHF. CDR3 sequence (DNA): TGTGCCAGCCAACGGACAGGGGATAATTCACCCCTCCACTTT.

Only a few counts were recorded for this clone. CDR3 DNA sequence: TGTGCCAGCAGTGAAGCTCAGATCTATGGCTACACCTTC. Translating gives CASSEAQIYGYTF. The chain uses TRBV2 and TRBJ1-2; D is uncertain. V was cut by 0 bases and J by 4 bases, with 6 bases left in between. The CDR3 spans 13 residues. Per germline, CDR1 SNHLY and CDR2 FYNNEI. Complete variable domain (other parts from reference TRBV2 and TRBJ1-2): EPEVTQTPSHQVTQMGQEVILRCVPISNHLYFYWYRQILGQKVEFLVSFYNNEISEKSEIFDDQFSVERPDGSNFTLKIRSTKLEDSAMYFCASSEAQIYGYTFGSGTRLTVV.

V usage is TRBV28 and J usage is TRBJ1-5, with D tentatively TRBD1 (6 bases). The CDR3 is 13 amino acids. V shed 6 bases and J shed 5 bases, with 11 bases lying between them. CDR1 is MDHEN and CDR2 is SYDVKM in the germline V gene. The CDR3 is CASSTGYYQPQHF. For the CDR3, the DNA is TGTGCCAGCAGCACAGGGTACTATCAGCCCCAGCATTTT.

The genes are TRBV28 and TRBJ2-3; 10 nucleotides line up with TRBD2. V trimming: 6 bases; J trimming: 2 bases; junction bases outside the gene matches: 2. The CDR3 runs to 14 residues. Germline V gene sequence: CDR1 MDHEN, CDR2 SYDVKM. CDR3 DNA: TGTGCCAGCAGCCTAGCGGGGGTCACAGATACGCAGTATTTT. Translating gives CASSLAGVTDTQYF. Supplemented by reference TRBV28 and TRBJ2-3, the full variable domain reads DVKVTQSSRYLVKRTGEKVFLECVQDMDHENMFWYRQDPGLGLRLIYFSYDVKMKEKGDIPEGYSVSREKKERFSLILESASTNQTSMYLCASSLAGVTDTQYFGPGTRLTVL.

In DNA form, the CDR3 reads TGTGCCAGCAGCCAAGAGGCGGACTACGAGCAGTACTTC. Translating gives CASSQEADYEQYF. The genes are TRBV3-1 (or the pseudogene TRBV3-2) and TRBJ2-7; no firm D call. V dropped 0 bases and J dropped 3 bases, with 6 bases sitting between them. CDR3 length equals 13 residues. Per the germline V gene, CDR1 is LGHDT and CDR2 is YNNKEL (reference sequence).

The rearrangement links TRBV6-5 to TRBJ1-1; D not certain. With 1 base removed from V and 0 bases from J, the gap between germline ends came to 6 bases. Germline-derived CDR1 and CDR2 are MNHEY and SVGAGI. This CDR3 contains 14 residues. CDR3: CASSYFPVNTEAFF. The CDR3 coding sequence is TGTGCCAGCAGTTACTTCCCGGTGAACACTGAAGCTTTCTTT.

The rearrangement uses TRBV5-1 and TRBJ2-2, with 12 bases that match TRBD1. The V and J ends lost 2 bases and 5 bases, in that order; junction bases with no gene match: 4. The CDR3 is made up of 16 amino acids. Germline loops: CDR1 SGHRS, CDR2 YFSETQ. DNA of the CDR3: TGCGCCAGCAGCTTCCCGGGACAGGGGGCAACCGGGGAGCTGTTTTTT. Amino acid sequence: CASSFPGQGATGELFF. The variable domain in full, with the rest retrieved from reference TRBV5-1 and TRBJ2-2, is KAGVTQTPRYLIKTRGQQVTLSCSPISGHRSVSWYQQTPGQGLQFLFEYFSETQRNKGNFPGRFSGRQFSNSRSEMNVSTLELGDSALYLCASSFPGQGATGELFFGEGSRLTVL.

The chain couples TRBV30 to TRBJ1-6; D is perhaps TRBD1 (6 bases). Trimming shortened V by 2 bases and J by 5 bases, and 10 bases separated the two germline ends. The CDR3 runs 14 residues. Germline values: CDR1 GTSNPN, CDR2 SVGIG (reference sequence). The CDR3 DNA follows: TGTGCCTGGAGTACAGGGTCGGATAATTCACCCCTCCACTTT. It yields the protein CAWSTGSDNSPLHF.

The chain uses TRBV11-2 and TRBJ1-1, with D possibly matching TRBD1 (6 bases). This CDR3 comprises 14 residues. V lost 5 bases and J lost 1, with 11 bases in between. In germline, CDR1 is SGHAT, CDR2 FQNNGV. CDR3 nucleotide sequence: TGTGCCAGCAGCATGACACAGGGGAACACTGAAGCTTTCTTT. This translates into CASSMTQGNTEAFF.

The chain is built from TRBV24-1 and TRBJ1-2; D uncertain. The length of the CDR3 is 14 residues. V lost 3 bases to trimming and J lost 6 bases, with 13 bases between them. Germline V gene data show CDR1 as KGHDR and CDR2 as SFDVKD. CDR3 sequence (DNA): TGTGCCACCAGTGATACAGCGGGGAGCGATGGCTACACCTTC. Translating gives CATSDTAGSDGYTF.

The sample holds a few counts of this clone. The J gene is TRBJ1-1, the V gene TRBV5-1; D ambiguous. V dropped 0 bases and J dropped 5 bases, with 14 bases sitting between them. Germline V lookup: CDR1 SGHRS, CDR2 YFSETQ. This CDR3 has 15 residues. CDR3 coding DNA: TGCGCCAGCAGCTTGGGCGCAAGATCGTCAACTGAAGCTTTCTTT. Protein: CASSLGARSSTEAFF.

The CDR3: CASSQQGTNTEAFF. The CDR3 nucleotides are TGTGCCAGTAGCCAGCAGGGAACGAACACTGAAGCTTTCTTT. This chain connects TRBV19 to TRBJ1-1, with D perhaps matching TRBD1 (5 bases). The CDR3 consists of 14 residues. Germline loops: CDR1 LNHDA, CDR2 SQIVND (reference sequence). V lost 6 bases to trimming and J lost 1 base, with 12 bases between them.

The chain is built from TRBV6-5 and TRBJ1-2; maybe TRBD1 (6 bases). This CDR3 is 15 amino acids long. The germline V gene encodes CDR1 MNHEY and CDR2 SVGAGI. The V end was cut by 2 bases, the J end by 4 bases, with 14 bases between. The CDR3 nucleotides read TGTGCCAGCAGTTACCAAACTGACAGGCGCTATGGCTACACCTTC. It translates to CASSYQTDRRYGYTF.

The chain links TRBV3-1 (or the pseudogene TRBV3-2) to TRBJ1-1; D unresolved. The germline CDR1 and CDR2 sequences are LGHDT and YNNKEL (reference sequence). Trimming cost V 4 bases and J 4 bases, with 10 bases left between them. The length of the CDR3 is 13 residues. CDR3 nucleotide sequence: TGTGCCAGCAGCCGACTGATTGGCACTGAAGCTTTCTTT. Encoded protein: CASSRLIGTEAFF.

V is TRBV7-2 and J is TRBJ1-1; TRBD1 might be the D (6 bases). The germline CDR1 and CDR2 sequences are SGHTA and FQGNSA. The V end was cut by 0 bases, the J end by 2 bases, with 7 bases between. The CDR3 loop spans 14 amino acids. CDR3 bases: TGTGCCAGCAGCTTAGCGACAGGAAACACTGAAGCTTTCTTT. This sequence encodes CASSLATGNTEAFF.

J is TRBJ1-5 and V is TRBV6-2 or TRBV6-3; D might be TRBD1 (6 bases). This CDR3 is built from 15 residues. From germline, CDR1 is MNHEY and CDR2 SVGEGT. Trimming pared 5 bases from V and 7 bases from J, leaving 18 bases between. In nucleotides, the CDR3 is TGTGCCAGCAGTGTGGACAGCATGGTAAGACAGCCCCAGCATTTT. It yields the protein CASSVDSMVRQPQHF.